Following are 21 T cell receptor beta chains from one sample sequenced in a study of beta chain features in type 1 diabetes. Regarding the study as a whole: Among all four CD4+ subsets, Type 1 diabetes patients had TCRB CDR3s that were moderately but significantly shorter.

For these TCRs, the target antigens are not known. Expressed TCRB transcripts were sequenced because the isolated RNA had all been reverse transcribed beforehand. The table came from immunoSEQ multiplex PCR; TCRdb's copy has only in-frame clones and leaves some out. The repertoire includes about 160,000 clones, 8% to 8.5% of them detected once, and more than 0.45% sits in the top ten. Material: central memory CD4+ T cells from blood. These receptor sequences come from a woman between 18 and 29 years old with type 1 diabetes.

The sample holds a few counts of this clone. The rearrangement links TRBV30 to TRBJ1-1; 7 bases match TRBD1. Germline assignment: CDR1 GTSNPN and CDR2 SVGIG (reference sequence). The ends lost 2 bases at V and 5 bases at J; junction bases unmatched: 11. There are 15 residues in the CDR3. The CDR3 region is CAWSPPDRAGTEAFF. The DNA for the CDR3 is TGTGCCTGGAGTCCACCCGACAGGGCAGGGACTGAAGCTTTCTTT.

The sample holds a few counts of this clone. V is TRBV29-1 and J is TRBJ1-1; the D is unclear. CDR3 size: 13 residues. From germline, CDR1 is SQVTM and CDR2 ANQGSEA. The V end was cut by 3 bases, the J end by 0 bases, with 8 bases between. CDR3 nucleotide sequence: TGCAGCGTTGATGCAAACATGAACACTGAAGCTTTCTTT. Residues: CSVDANMNTEAFF.

This sequence joins TRBV7-8 and TRBJ1-1; D not certain. Germline CDR1 SGHVS, CDR2 FQNEAQ. The CDR3 is 13 amino acids. V dropped 5 bases and J dropped 6 bases, with 13 bases sitting between them. The CDR3 DNA sequence: TGTGCCAGCAGCCCCCTTCCGAGCGCTGAAGCTTTCTTT. Its translation: CASSPLPSAEAFF.

This clone was seen many times. CDR3 loop: CAHRGTFGGYTF. CDR3 coding DNA: TGTGCCCACAGGGGGACCTTTGGTGGCTACACCTTC. This chain joins TRBV28 and TRBJ1-2, with 8 bases matching TRBD1. The CDR3 runs to 12 residues. Unmatched junction bases numbered 9, after V lost 11 bases and J lost 7 bases. Germline V gene lookup returns CDR1 MDHEN and CDR2 SYDVKM.

This clone was detected only a few times. This chain connects TRBV5-4 to TRBJ2-5; possible D gene TRBD2, 7 bases. This CDR3 has 13 amino acids. V gave up 7 bases and J gave up 4 bases, with 14 bases separating them. The V gene's germline CDR1 is SGHNT and CDR2 YYREEE (reference sequence). The CDR3 loop is CASGKGGVETQYF. For the CDR3, the DNA is TGTGCCAGCGGTAAAGGGGGGGTAGAGACCCAGTACTTC.

This clone was seen more than once but under ten times. The chain has TRBV30 and TRBJ2-3, with TRBD1 matching over 8 bases. Losses at the gene ends were 8 bases for V and 0 bases for J; bases not matched to a gene: 7. Germline-derived CDR1 and CDR2 are GTSNPN and SVGIG (reference sequence). The CDR3 length is 14 residues. In DNA form, the CDR3 reads TGTGCCGGAAACAGGGGGTCTAGCACAGATACGCAGTATTTT. It yields the protein CAGNRGSSTDTQYF.

This clone has a handful of counts. V and J are TRBV4-3 and TRBJ1-1; TRBD1 might be the D (5 bases). Trimming took 1 base from V and 4 from J, leaving 16 bases between them. Germline V lookup: CDR1 LGHNA, CDR2 YSLEER. This CDR3 has 16 amino acids. CDR3 in DNA: TGCGCCAGCAGCCAAGCCTTTGGGGGGTCGGGCACTGAAGCTTTCTTT. Protein: CASSQAFGGSGTEAFF.

In its sample, this clone was seen a few times. The chain recombines TRBV5-4 with TRBJ2-2; 9 bases are a match to TRBD2. This CDR3 comprises 16 residues. V shed 9 bases and J 4 bases; nucleotides not matched to a gene: 13. Germline CDR1 is SGHNT and CDR2 is YYREEE (reference sequence). The CDR3 reads CATLREAGGGTGELFF. The CDR3 DNA is TGTGCCACCCTGAGGGAGGCGGGAGGGGGCACCGGGGAGCTGTTTTTT.

This clone has only a few counts. The CDR3 loop reads CASSQQTSGHNEQFF. The CDR3 DNA follows: TGCGCCAGCAGCCAGCAGACTAGCGGACACAATGAGCAGTTCTTC. The chain is built from TRBV4-1 and TRBJ2-1; 9 bases fit TRBD2. V trimming: 3 bases; J trimming: 5 bases; junction bases outside the gene matches: 5. The CDR3 has 15 amino acids. CDR1 and CDR2 from the germline V gene are MGHRA and YSYEKL.

This clone occurred a few times. The chain recombines TRBV29-1 with TRBJ1-1; a weak D match, TRBD1 (5 bases). V was cut by 5 bases and J by 4 bases, with 20 bases left in between. This CDR3 is 15 amino acids long. In germline, CDR1 is SQVTM, CDR2 ANQGSEA. Here the CDR3 DNA reads TGCAGCGTTAGTCCAGCTGGCGGGGCAGTCACTGAAGCTTTCTTT. It codes for CSVSPAGGAVTEAFF.

A few counts support this clone. The chain has TRBV28 and TRBJ2-2, with D unresolved. From germline, CDR1 is MDHEN and CDR2 SYDVKM. The CDR3 is 11 amino acids. The V and J ends lost 6 bases and 9 bases respectively, with 8 bases between them. For the CDR3, the DNA is TGTGCCAGCAGCTCCTCCCGGGAGCTGTTTTTT. Protein product: CASSSSRELFF.

This clone showed up just a few times. V usage is TRBV5-1 and J usage is TRBJ2-7; a possible D gene is TRBD2 (5 bases). The germline CDR1 and CDR2 sequences are SGHRS and YFSETQ. V shed 4 bases and J shed 6 bases, with 20 bases lying between them. This CDR3 has 15 residues. The CDR3 loop is CASSDLTHGVGEQYF. The CDR3 DNA is TGCGCCAGCAGCGACCTGACCCACGGGGTAGGCGAGCAGTACTTC. The full variable domain, its missing parts supplied by reference TRBV5-1 and TRBJ2-7, is KAGVTQTPRYLIKTRGQQVTLSCSPISGHRSVSWYQQTPGQGLQFLFEYFSETQRNKGNFPGRFSGRQFSNSRSEMNVSTLELGDSALYLCASSDLTHGVGEQYFGPGTRLTVT.

The CDR3 DNA reads as TGTGCCAGTCTCCGGGAACAAGAGACCCAGTACTTC. It codes for CASLREQETQYF. The chain has TRBV18 and TRBJ2-5, with a possible D match to TRBD2 (5 bases). The V and J ends lost 9 bases and 2 bases respectively, with 10 bases between them. The CDR3 totals 12 residues. In germline, CDR1 is KGHSH, CDR2 LQKENI. The full variable domain, its missing parts supplied by reference TRBV18 and TRBJ2-5, is NAGVMQNPRHLVRRRGQEARLRCSPMKGHSHVYWYRQLPEEGLKFMVYLQKENIIDESGMPKERFSAEFPKEGPSILRIQQVVRGDSAAYFCASLREQETQYFGPGTRLLVL.

This clone was observed a handful of times. The V call is TRBV2, the J call TRBJ1-1, with D unclear. Trimming removed 7 bases at V and 4 bases at J, with 7 bases between. The CDR3 sequence is 11 residues long. Germline values: CDR1 SNHLY, CDR2 FYNNEI. CDR3 sequence: CASTRGTEAFF. CDR3 DNA sequence: TGTGCCAGCACCCGGGGCACTGAAGCTTTCTTT. The full variable domain, completed using reference TRBV2 and TRBJ1-1, is EPEVTQTPSHQVTQMGQEVILRCVPISNHLYFYWYRQILGQKVEFLVSFYNNEISEKSEIFDDQFSVERPDGSNFTLKIRSTKLEDSAMYFCASTRGTEAFFGQGTRLTVV.

This clone was seen a few times. The chain combines TRBV7-2 with TRBJ2-5; tentative D call: TRBD2 (5 bases). Trimming pared 7 bases from V and 5 bases from J, leaving 17 bases between. The CDR3 is made up of 14 amino acids. In germline, CDR1 is SGHTA, CDR2 FQGNSA. The CDR3 DNA follows: TGTGCCAGCACCCTGCTAGGAGGTCGGGAGACCCAGTACTTC. It specifies CASTLLGGRETQYF.

This clone was found a few times. This chain connects TRBV27 to TRBJ1-5, with D perhaps matching TRBD1 (5 bases). CDR1 is MNHEY and CDR2 is SMNVEV in the germline V gene (reference sequence). The CDR3 has 13 residues. V was trimmed by 8 bases and J by 2 bases, leaving 10 bases between them. CDR3 sequence reads: CASRQGGNQPQHF. Written as DNA, the CDR3 is TGTGCCAGCCGGCAGGGTGGCAATCAGCCCCAGCATTTT.

There are a few counts of this clone. The chain combines TRBV6-5 with TRBJ2-1; D is uncertain. CDR1 is MNHEY, CDR2 SVGAGI, per germline. V lost 0 bases, J lost 3 bases, and 6 bases lay in between. This CDR3 spans 14 amino acids. CDR3 amino acids: CASSYSRVYNEQFF. The CDR3 region has the DNA TGTGCCAGCAGTTACTCTCGGGTCTACAATGAGCAGTTCTTC.

This clone was detected once. The chain links TRBV10-2 to TRBJ1-5; D may be TRBD1 (6 bases). CDR3 length: 15 amino acids. V was cut by 6 bases and J by 1 base, with 13 bases left in between. Germline V gene sequence: CDR1 WSHSY, CDR2 SAAADI. The CDR3: CASSEQGGSNQPQHF. The CDR3 DNA is TGCGCCAGCAGCGAACAGGGTGGAAGCAATCAGCCCCAGCATTTT.

CDR3 in DNA: TGTGCCTGGAGTCCTAGCGGGAGGCTAAGCGGGGAGACCCAGTACTTC. Translation gives CAWSPSGRLSGETQYF. J is TRBJ2-5 and V is TRBV30; the match to TRBD2 covers 11 bases. CDR1 and CDR2 (germline): GTSNPN, SVGIG (reference sequence). Trimming took 2 bases from V and 5 from J; bases not matched to a gene: 10. The CDR3 is made up of 16 amino acids.

This clone was seen a few times. The chain employs TRBV29-1 and TRBJ2-1; 7 bases map to TRBD2. Germline V gene data show CDR1 as SQVTM and CDR2 as ANQGSEA. The CDR3 length is 17 residues. Germline trimming cut 1 base from V and 4 bases from J; bases unmatched to any gene: 13. CDR3 DNA sequence: TGCAGCGTTGAAGTGGGTGTGGGAGGGCCCGCATACAATGAGCAGTTCTTC. It encodes CSVEVGVGGPAYNEQFF.

The V and J genes are TRBV29-1 and TRBJ2-2; D is perhaps TRBD1 (6 bases). The CDR3 contains 14 residues. From germline, CDR1 is SQVTM and CDR2 ANQGSEA. The V gene lost 8 bases and the J gene lost 2 bases, with 15 bases spanning the gap. The CDR3 DNA reads TGCAGCTATAAGGACAGTTTCAACACCGGGGAGCTGTTTTTT. Protein: CSYKDSFNTGELFF.